Listed here are 30 T cell receptor beta chains from one sample, sequenced in a study of control samples from healthy donors and cancer patients (dated by TCRdb to 2019 to 2021). Libraries were made using the immunoSEQ multiplex PCR assay. TCRdb took over this immuneACCESS table, retaining in-frame rearrangements with V and J assigned. Such tables are incomplete; in checked studies, under half of the missing clones stem from an unresolved V gene, and the remainder is unexplained. For this sample there are about 180,000 clones; 90% appear just once. The ten most abundant clones make up roughly 1.5% of the sample. Specimen: blood. The receptors stem from a woman aged 45-65 years in good health.

V gene TRBV19 combines with J gene TRBJ1-5, with TRBD1 identical over 8 bases. This CDR3 comprises 15 residues. Trimming at V came to 3 bases and at J to 7 bases, leaving 8 bases not matched to a gene. Germline V gene data show CDR1 as LNHDA and CDR2 as SQIVND (reference sequence). CDR3 sequence (DNA): TGTGCCAGTAGTATTAGACAGGGGCAGGGACAGCCCCAGCATTTT. Encoded protein: CASSIRQGQGQPQHF.

V usage is TRBV29-1 and J usage is TRBJ2-2; 10 bases are shared with TRBD1. The CDR3 totals 18 residues. Per the germline V gene, CDR1 is SQVTM and CDR2 is ANQGSEA. Germline trimming cut 4 bases from V and 6 bases from J; bases unmatched to any gene: 17. CDR3 bases: TGCAGCGTTGTAAGCGGGACAGGGGTAAAAGGTTTGTCCGGGGAGCTGTTTTTT. Protein sequence: CSVVSGTGVKGLSGELFF.

The chain has TRBV2 and TRBJ2-1, with 14 bases fitting TRBD2. This CDR3 contains 14 residues. Germline CDR1 SNHLY, CDR2 FYNNEI. With V trimmed by 6 bases and J by 9 bases, 4 bases remained unmatched. DNA for the CDR3: TGTGCCAGCAGGGGGACTAGCGGGAGACCTGAGCAGTTCTTC. Its protein is CASRGTSGRPEQFF.

This clone was counted once. The chain combines TRBV6-6 with TRBJ2-1; D gene ambiguous. V lost 6 bases and J 8 bases, leaving 14 bases between the germline ends. This CDR3 region has 13 residues. Germline CDR1 reads MNHNY; CDR2 reads SVGAGI (reference sequence). CDR3 DNA: TGTGCCAGCAGCGCCTTCGTCCAGGATGAGCAGTTCTTC. The encoded protein is CASSAFVQDEQFF.

This sequence joins TRBV7-2 and TRBJ2-7, with 9 bases lining up with TRBD2. V shed 5 bases, J shed 6 bases, and the junction held 5 bases outside the gene matches. CDR3 size: 13 residues. Germline V gives CDR1 SGHTA, CDR2 FQGNSA. CDR3 sequence reads: CASSPQTSGEQYF. Written as DNA, the CDR3 is TGTGCCAGCAGCCCCCAGACTAGCGGCGAGCAGTACTTC.

The CDR3 is CASSRDDPTQYF. CDR3 DNA: TGTGCCAGCAGTCGGGACGATCCGACCCAGTACTTC. The gene calls are TRBV5-8 and TRBJ2-5; D may be TRBD1 or TRBD2 (5 bases each). Per the germline V gene, CDR1 is SGHTS and CDR2 is YDEGEE. CDR3 length equals 12 residues. V lost 5 bases and J lost 7, with 12 bases in between.

V and J are TRBV7-2 and TRBJ1-2, with TRBD1 matching 7 bases. This CDR3 is 15 amino acids long. Germline V lookup: CDR1 SGHTA, CDR2 FQGNSA. The V gene end was trimmed by 5 bases and the J gene end by 4 bases; junction bases not matched to a gene: 10. This chain's CDR3 is CASSTRTGEFYGYTF. The CDR3 nucleotides read TGTGCCAGCAGCACCCGGACAGGAGAGTTCTATGGCTACACCTTC.

The rearrangement joins TRBV11-2 to TRBJ1-5; D gene unclear. Per germline, CDR1 SGHAT and CDR2 FQNNGV. Trimming left V 5 bases short and J 0 bases short, with 11 bases between. CDR3 length: 15 amino acids. The CDR3 loop is CASSVGHYSNQPQHF. The CDR3, as DNA: TGTGCCAGCAGCGTTGGGCACTATAGCAATCAGCCCCAGCATTTT. Full variable domain (rest looked up from reference TRBV11-2 and TRBJ1-5): EAGVAQSPRYKIIEKRQSVAFWCNPISGHATLYWYQQILGQGPKLLIQFQNNGVVDDSQLPKDRFSAERLKGVDSTLKIQPAKLEDSAVYLCASSVGHYSNQPQHFGDGTRLSIL.

In its sample, this clone was seen a few times. The V call is TRBV28, the J call TRBJ1-3; 7 nucleotides agree with TRBD1. The CDR3 loop spans 13 amino acids. Germline V gene sequence: CDR1 MDHEN, CDR2 SYDVKM. V gave up 5 bases and J gave up 2 bases; unmatched junction bases: 0. CDR3 in DNA: TGTGCCAGCAGTCAGGGGGCTGGAAACACCATATATTTT. Translating it yields CASSQGAGNTIYF.

The V gene is TRBV24-1, the J gene TRBJ1-2; the D is unclear. Germline loops: CDR1 KGHDR, CDR2 SFDVKD. V gave up 4 bases and J gave up 2 bases, with 7 bases separating them. This CDR3 region has 13 residues. The CDR3 here is CATSEGSNYGYTF. CDR3 sequence (DNA): TGTGCCACCAGTGAGGGCAGCAACTATGGCTACACCTTC.

The V gene is TRBV5-1, the J gene TRBJ2-2; 9 bases align to TRBD1. In germline, CDR1 is SGHRS, CDR2 YFSETQ. The CDR3 length is 14 residues. V was pared by 7 bases and J by 5 bases, with 6 bases of the junction left unmatched. CDR3 sequence (DNA): TGCGCCAGCCAATCTGGACAGGGGACCGGGGAGCTGTTTTTT. Translating it yields CASQSGQGTGELFF. Looking up the rest from reference TRBV5-1 and TRBJ2-2 gives the full variable domain: KAGVTQTPRYLIKTRGQQVTLSCSPISGHRSVSWYQQTPGQGLQFLFEYFSETQRNKGNFPGRFSGRQFSNSRSEMNVSTLELGDSALYLCASQSGQGTGELFFGEGSRLTVL.

This rearrangement joins TRBV5-1 to TRBJ1-1; unclear D gene. The CDR3 extends over 16 amino acids. The germline V gene encodes CDR1 SGHRS and CDR2 YFSETQ. V shed 0 bases and J shed 0 bases, with 12 bases lying between them. This CDR3 is CASSLDISKLNTEAFF. The CDR3 DNA is TGCGCCAGCAGCTTGGACATATCTAAACTGAACACTGAAGCTTTCTTT.

This clone came up a few times. This rearrangement joins TRBV15 to TRBJ2-5; 9 bases map to TRBD1. The ends lost 5 bases at V and 5 bases at J; junction bases unmatched: 18. This CDR3 region has 18 residues. Per germline, CDR1 LNHNV and CDR2 YYDKDF (reference sequence). The CDR3 DNA follows: TGTGCCACCAGCGACGGTGAGGGGTACAGGGGGCGCGTGGAGACCCAGTACTTC. Translation: CATSDGEGYRGRVETQYF.

V gene TRBV9 combines with J gene TRBJ2-2; 9 nucleotides match TRBD1. Germline-derived CDR1 and CDR2 are SGDLS and YYNGEE. V gave up 4 bases and J gave up 5 bases; unmatched junction bases: 6. CDR3 length: 15 residues. This CDR3 reads CASSTTGQGTGELFF. CDR3 in DNA: TGTGCCAGCAGCACGACCGGACAGGGGACCGGGGAGCTGTTTTTT.

This clone is a singleton in its sample. The chain has TRBV5-8 and TRBJ1-2; 7 bases are shared with TRBD1. The CDR3 has 15 amino acids. Germline assignment: CDR1 SGHTS and CDR2 YDEGEE. The ends lost 0 bases at V and 5 bases at J; junction bases unmatched: 7. The CDR3 region has the DNA TGTGCCAGCAGCTTGGAGGGACAGAGGGTTTATGGCTACACCTTC. Translation: CASSLEGQRVYGYTF.

This sequence joins TRBV30 and TRBJ1-6; 7 bases are shared with TRBD1. Germline lookup yields CDR1 GTSNPN and CDR2 SVGIG (reference sequence). J gave up 7 bases and V 5 bases, and 5 bases lay outside the gene matches. This CDR3 spans 13 amino acids. The CDR3 loop is CAWGAGGNSPLHF. CDR3 bases: TGTGCCTGGGGGGCAGGGGGAAATTCACCCCTCCACTTT.

The chain carries TRBV7-3 and TRBJ2-5, with unresolved D. V dropped 2 bases and J dropped 1 base, with 5 bases sitting between them. CDR1 is SGHTA, CDR2 FQGTGA, per germline. CDR3 length: 13 amino acids. This CDR3 reads CASSLVAQETQYF. For the CDR3, the DNA is TGTGCCAGCAGCTTAGTCGCCCAAGAGACCCAGTACTTC.

The chain carries TRBV18 and TRBJ1-1, with 7 bases matching TRBD1. V was clipped by 3 bases and J by 1 base; unmatched bases: 2. This CDR3 has 14 residues. Germline V gives CDR1 KGHSH, CDR2 LQKENI. The CDR3 region is CASSPGQTNTEAFF. The CDR3, as DNA: TGTGCCAGCTCACCGGGACAGACGAACACTGAAGCTTTCTTT.

This clone turned up a few times. This rearrangement joins TRBV12-5 to TRBJ2-1; 8 bases align to TRBD2. Germline V lookup: CDR1 LGHNT, CDR2 FRNRAP. The CDR3 sequence is 15 residues long. The ends lost 5 bases at V and 0 bases at J; junction bases unmatched: 3. The CDR3 protein is CASGGGGSSYNEQFF. CDR3 in DNA: TGTGCTAGTGGTGGCGGGGGGAGCTCCTACAATGAGCAGTTCTTC.

The chain recombines TRBV29-1 with TRBJ1-3; D is unclear. The V gene lost 3 bases and the J gene lost 2 bases, with 8 bases spanning the gap. Germline CDR1 and CDR2: SQVTM and ANQGSEA. The CDR3 has 13 amino acids. The CDR3 region is CSVDVGAGNTIYF. CDR3 nucleotide sequence: TGCAGCGTTGATGTGGGTGCTGGAAACACCATATATTTT.

This chain joins TRBV27 and TRBJ2-3, with D unclear. The CDR3 extends over 15 amino acids. Looked up from germline, CDR1 is MNHEY and CDR2 is SMNVEV (reference sequence). V was cut by 0 bases and J by 1 base, with 8 bases left in between. The CDR3 DNA sequence: TGTGCCAGCAGTTTATCGATAGGCCGCACAGATACGCAGTATTTT. This translates into CASSLSIGRTDTQYF.

The chain carries TRBV10-3 and TRBJ2-7; TRBD2 aligns across 9 bases. Unmatched junction bases numbered 6, after V lost 6 bases and J lost 3 bases. This CDR3 has 14 residues. CDR1 is ENHRY, CDR2 SYGVKD, per germline. CDR3 protein: CAIRPSGDHYEQYF. CDR3 nucleotides: TGTGCCATCAGACCTAGCGGGGACCACTACGAGCAGTACTTC.

The chain uses TRBV15 and TRBJ1-1, with 9 bases identical to TRBD1. Per germline, CDR1 LNHNV and CDR2 YYDKDF (reference sequence). J gave up 3 bases and V 3 bases, and 17 bases lay outside the gene matches. The CDR3 has 19 amino acids. CDR3 nucleotides: TGTGCCACCAGCAGCGCCTATCTGACAGGGGGGTTAGAGGACACTGAAGCTTTCTTT. This gives the protein CATSSAYLTGGLEDTEAFF.

As concerns this clone: The identical CDR3 is also encoded by other nucleotide sequences in the sample. CDR3 nucleotide sequence: TGTGCCAGTAGTAATCCAGGGTGGTACGAGCAGTACTTC. Its translation is CASSNPGWYEQYF. V gene TRBV19 combines with J gene TRBJ2-7, with D perhaps matching TRBD1 (5 bases). V dropped 4 bases and J dropped 4 bases, with 11 bases sitting between them. Germline V gene lookup returns CDR1 LNHDA and CDR2 SQIVND (reference sequence). The CDR3 is 13 residues long.

The rearrangement links TRBV3-1 (or the pseudogene TRBV3-2) to TRBJ1-5; possibly TRBD1 for D (5 bases). V lost 0 bases and J lost 4, with 13 bases in between. From germline, CDR1 is LGHDT and CDR2 YNNKEL (reference sequence). The CDR3 loop spans 16 amino acids. The CDR3 reads CASSQEGGVGNQPQHF. CDR3 DNA sequence: TGTGCCAGCAGCCAAGAGGGGGGGGTGGGGAATCAGCCCCAGCATTTT.

The rearrangement joins TRBV29-1 to TRBJ2-7; 11 nucleotides match TRBD2. CDR3 length: 14 residues. Looked up from germline, CDR1 is SQVTM and CDR2 is ANQGSEA. V dropped 6 bases and J dropped 3; count of bases not matched to a gene: 7. CDR3 nucleotide sequence: TGCAGCGTGCTGACTAGCGGGGTTCTCTACGAGCAGTACTTC. Translated: CSVLTSGVLYEQYF.

V usage is TRBV6-5 and J usage is TRBJ1-2, with 7 bases lining up with TRBD1. The V segment lost 4 bases and the J segment 7 bases; nucleotides outside the gene matches: 6. Germline CDR1 is MNHEY and CDR2 is SVGAGI. The CDR3 length is 13 residues. Written as DNA, the CDR3 is TGTGCCAGCAGTTCAGGGCAGGGGGGTGGCTACACCTTC. Translating gives CASSSGQGGGYTF.

J is TRBJ1-1 and V is TRBV5-1, with 8 bases fitting TRBD1. With V trimmed by 4 bases and J by 6 bases, 17 bases remained unmatched. CDR3 length: 17 residues. Germline assignment: CDR1 SGHRS and CDR2 YFSETQ. CDR3 nucleotide sequence: TGCGCCAGCAGCCGAGAGACAGGGGTAAGTTTCAACGCTGAAGCTTTCTTT. It is translated as CASSRETGVSFNAEAFF.

This clone was counted a single time. One end of the junction is discordant with germline, which a read error may explain. Other nucleotide sequences in the sample specify the same CDR3. The chain couples TRBV5-1 to TRBJ2-1, with 7 bases fitting TRBD2. Germline loops: CDR1 SGHRS, CDR2 YFSETQ. The CDR3 runs to 16 residues. The CDR3 nucleotides are TGCGCCAGTAGCTTGGGACTATTCGGGGGAAACAATGAGCAGTTCTTC. Translation gives CASSLGLFGGNNEQFF.

This clone was seen once. J is TRBJ1-3 and V is TRBV7-8; D gene ambiguous. This CDR3 has 18 residues. The germline V gene encodes CDR1 SGHVS and CDR2 FQNEAQ. With 5 bases removed from V and 0 bases from J, the gap between germline ends came to 20 bases. The DNA for the CDR3 is TGTGCCAGCAGCGACTTGGTCAAAGGACGGTACTCTGGAAACACCATATATTTT. Translating gives CASSDLVKGRYSGNTIYF.